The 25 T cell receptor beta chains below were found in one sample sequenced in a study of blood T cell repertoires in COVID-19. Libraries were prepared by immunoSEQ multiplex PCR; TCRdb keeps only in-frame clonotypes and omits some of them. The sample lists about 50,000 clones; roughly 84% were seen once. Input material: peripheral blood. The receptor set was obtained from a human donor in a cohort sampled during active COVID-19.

Here the CDR3 reads CASSETGIRLETQYF. CDR3 nucleotide sequence: TGTGCCAGCAGTGAGACAGGGATAAGGCTAGAGACCCAGTACTTC. The rearrangement uses TRBV6-1 and TRBJ2-5; 7 positions agree with TRBD1. The germline CDR1 and CDR2 sequences are MNHNS and SASEGT. V lost 3 bases and J lost 4; bases outside the gene matches: 8. The CDR3 has 15 amino acids.

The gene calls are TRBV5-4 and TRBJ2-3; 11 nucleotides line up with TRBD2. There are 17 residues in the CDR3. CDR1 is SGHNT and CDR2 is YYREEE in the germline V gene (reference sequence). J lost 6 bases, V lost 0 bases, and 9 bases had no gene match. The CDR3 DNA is TGTGCCAGCAGCTTGGGCCAGCTAGCGGGGGGAGCGGATACGCAGTATTTT. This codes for CASSLGQLAGGADTQYF.

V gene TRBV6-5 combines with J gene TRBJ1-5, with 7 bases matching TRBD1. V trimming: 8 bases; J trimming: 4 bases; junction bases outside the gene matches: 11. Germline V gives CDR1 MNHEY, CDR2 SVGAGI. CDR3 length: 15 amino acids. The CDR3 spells CASRIVAGGNQPQHF. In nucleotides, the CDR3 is TGTGCCAGCCGTATCGTGGCAGGGGGGAATCAGCCCCAGCATTTT.

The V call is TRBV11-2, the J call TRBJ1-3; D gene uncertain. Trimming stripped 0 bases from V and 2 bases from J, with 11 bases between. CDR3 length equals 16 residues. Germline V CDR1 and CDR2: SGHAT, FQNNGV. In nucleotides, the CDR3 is TGTGCCAGCAGCTTAGAGGTCGGACTAACTGGAAACACCATATATTTT. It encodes CASSLEVGLTGNTIYF.

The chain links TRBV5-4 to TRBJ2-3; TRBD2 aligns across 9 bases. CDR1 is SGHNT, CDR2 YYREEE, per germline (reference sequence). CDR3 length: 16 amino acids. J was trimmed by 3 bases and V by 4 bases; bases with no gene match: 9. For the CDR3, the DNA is TGTGCCAGCAGCCCAGGGCGGGGGGGCGAGACAGATACGCAGTATTTT. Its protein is CASSPGRGGETDTQYF.

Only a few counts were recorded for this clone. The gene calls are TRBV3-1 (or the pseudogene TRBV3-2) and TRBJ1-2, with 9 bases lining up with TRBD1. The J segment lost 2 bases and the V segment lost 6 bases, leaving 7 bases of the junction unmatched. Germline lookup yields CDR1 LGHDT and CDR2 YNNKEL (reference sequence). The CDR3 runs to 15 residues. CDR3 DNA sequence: TGTGCCAGCAGTCCAGGAGACAGGGGGAACTATGGCTACACCTTC. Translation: CASSPGDRGNYGYTF.

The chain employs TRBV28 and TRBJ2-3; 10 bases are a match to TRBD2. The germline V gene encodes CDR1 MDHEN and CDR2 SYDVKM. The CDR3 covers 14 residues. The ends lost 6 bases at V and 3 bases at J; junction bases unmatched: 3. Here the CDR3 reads CASRAGGPTDTQYF. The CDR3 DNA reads TGTGCCAGCAGAGCGGGAGGGCCTACAGATACGCAGTATTTT.

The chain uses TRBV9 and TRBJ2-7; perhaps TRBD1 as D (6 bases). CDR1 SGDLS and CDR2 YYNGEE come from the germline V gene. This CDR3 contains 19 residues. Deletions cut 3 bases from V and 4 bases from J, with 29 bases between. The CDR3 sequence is CASSARLGQGHSLPYEQYF. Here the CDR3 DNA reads TGTGCCAGCAGCGCCCGCCTGGGGCAGGGGCACTCATTACCTTACGAGCAGTACTTC.

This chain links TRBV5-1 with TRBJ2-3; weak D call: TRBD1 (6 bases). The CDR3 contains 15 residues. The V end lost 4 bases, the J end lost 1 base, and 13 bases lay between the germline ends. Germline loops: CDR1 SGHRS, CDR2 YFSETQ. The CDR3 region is CASSPAGDRTDTQYF. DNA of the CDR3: TGCGCCAGCAGCCCCGCAGGGGACCGCACAGATACGCAGTATTTT.

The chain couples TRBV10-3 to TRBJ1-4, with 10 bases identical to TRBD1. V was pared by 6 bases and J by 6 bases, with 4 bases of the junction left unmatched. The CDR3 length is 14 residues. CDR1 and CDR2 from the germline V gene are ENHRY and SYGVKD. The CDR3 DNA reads TGTGCCATCAGGGCCGGGACAGGGGATGAAAAACTGTTTTTT. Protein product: CAIRAGTGDEKLFF.

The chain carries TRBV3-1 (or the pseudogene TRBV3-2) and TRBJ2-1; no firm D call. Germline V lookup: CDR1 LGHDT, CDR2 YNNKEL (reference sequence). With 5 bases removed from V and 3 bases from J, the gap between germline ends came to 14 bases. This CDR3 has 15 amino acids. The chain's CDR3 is CASSWSSRDYNEQFF. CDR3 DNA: TGTGCCAGCAGCTGGAGCAGTCGAGACTACAATGAGCAGTTCTTC.

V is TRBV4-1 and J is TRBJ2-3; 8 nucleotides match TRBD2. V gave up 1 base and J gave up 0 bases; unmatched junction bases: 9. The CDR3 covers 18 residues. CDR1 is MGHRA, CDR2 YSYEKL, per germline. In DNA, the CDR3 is TGCGCCAGCAGCCAAGGCGGGAGACTAGCGCTTAGCACAGATACGCAGTATTTT. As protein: CASSQGGRLALSTDTQYF.

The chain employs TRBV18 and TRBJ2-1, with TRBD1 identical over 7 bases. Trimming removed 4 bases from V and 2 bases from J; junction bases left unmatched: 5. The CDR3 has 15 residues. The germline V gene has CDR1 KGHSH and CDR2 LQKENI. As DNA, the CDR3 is TGTGCCAGCTCACTCCGGGACAGAACCTACAATGAGCAGTTCTTC. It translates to CASSLRDRTYNEQFF.

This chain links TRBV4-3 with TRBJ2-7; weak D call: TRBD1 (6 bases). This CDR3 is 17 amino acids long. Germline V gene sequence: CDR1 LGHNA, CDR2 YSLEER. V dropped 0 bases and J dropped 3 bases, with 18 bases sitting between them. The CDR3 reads CASSQDRVSGVLYEQYF. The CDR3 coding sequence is TGCGCCAGCAGCCAAGATAGGGTGTCAGGGGTGCTCTACGAGCAGTACTTC.

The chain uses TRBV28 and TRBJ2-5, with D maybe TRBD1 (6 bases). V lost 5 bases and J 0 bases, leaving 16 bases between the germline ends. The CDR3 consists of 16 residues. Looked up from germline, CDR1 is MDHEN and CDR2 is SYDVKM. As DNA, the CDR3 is TGTGCCAGCAGTGAAAGGGGGTTCTCGTACCAAGAGACCCAGTACTTC. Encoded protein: CASSERGFSYQETQYF.

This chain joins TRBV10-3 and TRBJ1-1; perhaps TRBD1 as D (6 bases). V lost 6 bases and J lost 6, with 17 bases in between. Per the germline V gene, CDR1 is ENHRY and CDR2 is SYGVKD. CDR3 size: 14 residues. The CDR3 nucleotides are TGTGCCATCAGGGACAGCCGGCAGGAATCTGAAGCTTTCTTT. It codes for CAIRDSRQESEAFF.

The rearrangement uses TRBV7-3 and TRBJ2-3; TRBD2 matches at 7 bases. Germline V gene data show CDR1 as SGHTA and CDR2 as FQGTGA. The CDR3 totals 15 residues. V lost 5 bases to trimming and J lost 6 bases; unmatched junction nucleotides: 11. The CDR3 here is CASSPRTSPWDTQYF. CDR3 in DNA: TGTGCCAGCAGCCCCAGGACTAGTCCCTGGGATACGCAGTATTTT.

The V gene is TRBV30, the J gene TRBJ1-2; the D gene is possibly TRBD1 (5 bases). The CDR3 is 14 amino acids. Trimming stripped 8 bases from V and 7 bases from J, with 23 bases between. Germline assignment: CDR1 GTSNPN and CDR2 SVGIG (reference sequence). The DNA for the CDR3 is TGTGCCAGGGACGGCCTTGGGGCCCTAAGTGGCTACACCTTC. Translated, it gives CARDGLGALSGYTF.

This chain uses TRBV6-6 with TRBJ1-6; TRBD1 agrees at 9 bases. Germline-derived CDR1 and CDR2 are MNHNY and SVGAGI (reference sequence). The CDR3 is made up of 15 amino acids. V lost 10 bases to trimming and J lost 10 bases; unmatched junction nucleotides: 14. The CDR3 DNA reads TGTGCCACCCGGACAGGGGAAGCGATAAGGTCACCCCTCCACTTT. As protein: CATRTGEAIRSPLHF.

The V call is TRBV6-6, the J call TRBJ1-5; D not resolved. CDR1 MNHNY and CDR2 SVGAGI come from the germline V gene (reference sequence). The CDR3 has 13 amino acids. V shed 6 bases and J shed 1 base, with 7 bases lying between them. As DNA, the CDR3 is TGTGCCAGCAGGGAGGGCAGCAATCAGCCCCAGCATTTT. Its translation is CASREGSNQPQHF.

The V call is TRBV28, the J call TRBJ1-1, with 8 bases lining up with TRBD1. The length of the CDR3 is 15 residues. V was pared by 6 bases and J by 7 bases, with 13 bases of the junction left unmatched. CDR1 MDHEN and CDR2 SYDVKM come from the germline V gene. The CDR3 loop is CASSRTGLLSGEAFF. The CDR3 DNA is TGTGCCAGCAGCCGGACAGGGCTGTTGAGTGGTGAAGCTTTCTTT.

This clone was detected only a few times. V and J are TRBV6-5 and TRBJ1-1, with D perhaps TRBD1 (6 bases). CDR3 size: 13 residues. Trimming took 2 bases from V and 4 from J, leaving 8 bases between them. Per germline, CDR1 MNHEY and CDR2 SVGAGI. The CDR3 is CASSYQGSTEAFF. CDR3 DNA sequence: TGTGCCAGCAGTTACCAGGGGAGCACTGAAGCTTTCTTT.

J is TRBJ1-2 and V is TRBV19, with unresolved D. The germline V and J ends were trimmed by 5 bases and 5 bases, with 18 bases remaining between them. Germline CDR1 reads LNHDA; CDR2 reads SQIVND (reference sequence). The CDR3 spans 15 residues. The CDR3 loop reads CASSPSGAGYYGYTF. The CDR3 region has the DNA TGTGCCAGTAGTCCGTCGGGAGCCGGGTATTATGGCTACACCTTC.

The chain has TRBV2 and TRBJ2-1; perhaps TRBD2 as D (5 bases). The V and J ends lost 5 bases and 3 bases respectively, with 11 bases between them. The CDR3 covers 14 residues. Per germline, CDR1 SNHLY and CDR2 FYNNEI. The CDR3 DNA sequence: TGTGCCAGCAGTTGGCCGGGGAGCTACAATGAGCAGTTCTTC. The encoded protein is CASSWPGSYNEQFF.

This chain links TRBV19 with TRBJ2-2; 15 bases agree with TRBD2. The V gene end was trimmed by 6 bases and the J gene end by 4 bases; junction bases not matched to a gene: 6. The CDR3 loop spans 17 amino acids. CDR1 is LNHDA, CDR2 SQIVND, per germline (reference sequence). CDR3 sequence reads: CASRPGTSGRPTGELFF. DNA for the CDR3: TGTGCCAGTAGACCCGGGACTAGCGGGAGGCCCACCGGGGAGCTGTTTTTT.